This T cell receptor beta chain was found in a study of Ad26.COV2.S vaccination and SARS-CoV-2 variants. Study-wide background: The donor participated in the COV1001 trial, in its Ad26.COV2.S arm. Recipients of Ad26.COV2.S got it intramuscularly, once or twice 56 days apart. General study results and limits: Total T cell responses were possibly underestimated by TCR breadth and depth analyses.

Note on this clone: Antigen unknown.

V lost 4 bases and J lost 5; bases outside the gene matches: 2. This CDR3 spans 15 amino acids. CDR1 and CDR2 (germline): SEHNR, FQNEAQ (reference sequence). Clones were read by immunoSEQ multiplex PCR, and TCRdb kept only the in-frame ones, dropping some. The sample has roughly 400,000 clones, around 92% seen once. The treatment: roughly 18 received Ad26.COV2.S at low or high dose, single or two shots; roughly five received placebo; per-sample allocation not given. The investigators took samples on day 63 after the first vaccine or placebo injection. The V gene is TRBV7-9, the J gene TRBJ2-2; 12 nucleotides match TRBD2. This clonotype was sampled from a person between 18 and 59 years old who received the Ad26.COV2.S COVID-19 vaccine or a placebo. The sample consisted of peripheral blood, taken in a trial of Ad26.COV2.S vaccine versus placebo. The CDR3 bases are TGTGCCAGCAGCTCCCTAGCGGGGGGGACCGGGGAGCTGTTTTTT. Encoded protein: CASSSLAGGTGELFF.